One TCR beta chain is described in this entry. As handled by the study authors: Counts of nucleated cells, estimated from reference gene primer amplification, were obtained. Sequencing was performed with immunoSEQ multiplex PCR; in TCRdb, only in-frame clones are kept and a portion is missing. V and J calls and clone size are as listed in that table; D and trimming were resolved from the DNA. The sample includes around 160,000 clones, over 80% seen only once; the top ten take roughly 2.9%. The length of the CDR3 is 21 residues. The data derive from a study of blood T cell repertoires in COVID-19. Across the whole study: Both acute and convalescent COVID-19 samples were obtained from the United States, Italy and Spain. PBMCs, B-cell-depleted T cells, or T cells provided the cDNA or gDNA that made up the material.

The rearrangement uses TRBV21-1 and TRBJ2-3; the table's D call of TRBD2 was not tested on the DNA. TRBV21-1 is classified as a pseudogene. Sequencing used peripheral blood. The sequence came from a woman in her thirties or forties with active or convalescent COVID-19. The CDR3 bases are TGTGCCAGCAGCACCCCCCCGGGGCAGCGGGGGGCTTACCTAAGCACAGATACGCAGTATTTT. Amino acid sequence: CASSTPPGQRGAYLSTDTQYF.